A selection of T cell receptor beta chains follows, all from one sample in a study of CD8 T cells in Susac syndrome. TCRdb re-called the immunoSEQ multiplex PCR reads with MiXCR, one entry per CDR3 protein. The sample carries 55,000 to 75,000 distinct CDR3 sequences, 93% recorded once. Sequenced input: CD4+ T cells from PBMCs. The receptors were gathered from a human donor with Susac syndrome. The CDR3 runs from the conserved cysteine through the conserved F or W. A D gene is named only where the DNA matches it firmly. Only part of the rows carry a size: once, few, many, or a class if the clone is expanded.

abundance | v_gene | d_gene | CDR3aa
. | TRBV7-9 | TRBD1 | CASSPGTGGLYEQYF
. | TRBV6-6 | TRBD2 | CASSYGLAGGTDTQYF
. | TRBV2 | TRBD1 | CASRRDRGTGELFF
. | TRBV25-1 | . | CASSDSDYEQYF
. | TRBV9 | . | CASSVMGHGGSNRELFF
. | TRBV6-5 | . | CASSRNGRSGAFF
. | TRBV19 | . | CASSIAGANIQYF
. | TRBV28 | . | CASSLLPHEQYF
. | TRBV19 | . | CASSISVSSYEQYF
. | TRBV5-1 | TRBD1 | CASSRAGGAQNTEAFF
. | TRBV29-1 | . | CSVTGPNTDTQYF
. | TRBV2 | TRBD2 | CASLAGFAYEQYF
. | TRBV20-1 | TRBD1 | CSARDRSGDRGGYTF
. | TRBV29-1 | . | CSVDSEKNTEAFF
. | TRBV20-1 | TRBD1 | CSHLDRGLPYNSPLHF
. | TRBV4-1 | TRBD1 | CASSPFPGQVSLSSGNTIYF
. | TRBV19 | . | CASSSRGTVNSPLHF
. | TRBV6-5 | . | CASSYSLKAGQPQHF
. | TRBV28 | . | CASSLGGGADTQYF
. | TRBV7-8 | TRBD1 | CASRYRGDAYEQYF
few | TRBV28 | . | CASSDRYEQYF
. | TRBV29-1 | TRBD2 | CSVTGLAVPQETQYF
. | TRBV19 | TRBD2 | CATCDSGLAGKQYF
once | TRBV30 | . | CAWKENHYEQYF
. | TRBV16 | . | CASRPGTAGRESQPQHF
once | TRBV11-3 | . | CASSSPPRTEAFF
. | TRBV29-1 | . | CSVGVQGLGNEQFF
. | TRBV6-6 | . | CASKQGANTEAFF
. | TRBV2 | . | CASSDPTSQETQYF
. | TRBV20-1 | TRBD1 | CSAVQGTGGSNEQFF
. | TRBV5-1 | . | CASSLAVANTEAFF
. | TRBV12-3/TRBV12-4 | . | CASSLLGGDTGELFF
. | TRBV7-9 | . | CASSLAGHDKPQHF
. | TRBV29-1 | . | CSVEFPERYPGNTIYF
. | TRBV7-2 | TRBD1 | CASSLAGGAGQPQHF
. | TRBV29-1 | . | CSVGGDKGLPLHF
. | TRBV20-1 | TRBD1 | CSVGAGGAGEKLFF
once | TRBV28 | . | CASTLLVGFPEAFF
. | TRBV7-6 | TRBD1 | CASSWDRANTGELFF
. | TRBV7-9 | . | CASSSDMHIAYEQYF